This TCR beta chain is from a study of early T cells in non-severe SARS-CoV-2 infection. This clonotype has a count of ten or more. The V end was cut by 4 bases, the J end by 5 bases, with 12 bases between. This CDR3 has 13 residues. The germline CDR1 and CDR2 sequences are SQVTM and ANQGSEA. Using its own MiXCR run on the 5' RACE reads, TCRdb lists one record per CDR3 protein. The sample yields about 49,000 distinct CDR3 sequences, 9% to 15% seen once. V gene TRBV29-1 combines with J gene TRBJ2-1; D may be TRBD2 (5 bases). The sample here was whole blood, taken at baseline. This receptor was identified in an adult who was a healthcare worker with PCR-confirmed SARS-CoV-2 infection or an uninfected control (not recorded which). CDR3 in amino acids: CSVVGGSHNEQFF. The CDR3, as DNA: TGCAGCGTTGTGGGCGGGTCTCACAATGAGCAGTTCTTC.